Listed below are T cell receptor beta chains from one sample, sequenced in a study of response to subunit inactivated influenza vaccine. TCRdb itself ran the RT-PCR reads through MiXCR, one entry per CDR3 protein. The table lists more than 550,000 distinct CDR3 sequences, 11% of them singletons, with roughly 11% in the top ten. These sequences were also reported in another study, on T cells expressing NK-cell markers.

The sequencing here drew on PBMCs from blood, taken on the day of vaccination. The receptors were sampled from a man aged 50 or older who received an inactivated influenza vaccine. The CDR3 runs from the conserved cysteine through the conserved F or W. D genes are given only for firm matches. Rows may omit the clone size; those that give it use once, few, many or a size class.

clone_size	v_call	j_call	d_call	cdr3_aa	cdr3_nt
.	TRBV25-1	TRBJ2-3	TRBD2	CASRRGANTDTQYF	TGTGCCAGCAGGCGGGGGGCAAACACAGATACGCAGTATTTT
.	TRBV7-8	TRBJ1-4	.	CASSRTWSNEKLFF	TGTGCCAGCAGCCGGACCTGGTCTAATGAAAAACTGTTTTTT
few	TRBV11-1	TRBJ2-1	TRBD2	CASSPTPGLAGENNEQFF	TGTGCCAGCAGCCCCACCCCGGGACTAGCGGGTGAAAACAATGAGCAGTTCTTC
.	TRBV5-1	TRBJ1-2	TRBD1	CASSSQGQGLYGYTF	TGCGCCAGCAGCTCGCAAGGACAGGGGCTATACGGCTACACCTTC
many	TRBV12-3/TRBV12-4	TRBJ1-3	.	CASRLHGQVGNTIYF	TGTGCCAGCAGATTGCATGGTCAGGTTGGAAACACCATATATTTT
many	TRBV29-1	TRBJ2-1	TRBD2	CSVTGTTSYNEQFF	TGCAGCGTCACCGGGACTACTTCCTACAATGAGCAGTTCTTC
.	TRBV29-1	TRBJ2-7	.	CSVETGGAYEQYF	TGCAGCGTTGAAACAGGTGGGGCCTACGAGCAGTACTTC
many	TRBV12-3/TRBV12-4	TRBJ1-5	.	CASTLFGDSNQPQHF	TGTGCCAGCACTTTGTTCGGGGATAGCAATCAGCCCCAGCATTTT
.	TRBV27	TRBJ2-7	.	CASSILRGSYEQYF	TGTGCCAGCAGTATCCTCCGGGGCTCCTACGAGCAGTACTTC
few	TRBV3-1	TRBJ2-4	.	CASSQDVGIAKNIQYF	TGTGCCAGCAGCCAAGATGTCGGAATAGCCAAAAACATTCAGTACTTC
.	TRBV5-1	TRBJ2-7	TRBD1	CASSLARQGHEQYF	TGCGCCAGCAGCTTGGCCCGACAGGGCCACGAGCAGTACTTC
many	TRBV29-1	TRBJ2-4	TRBD2	CSVEVTGGGIQYF	TGCAGCGTTGAAGTGACGGGAGGGGGCATTCAGTACTTC
few	TRBV6-2/TRBV6-3	TRBJ2-7	.	CASSSVRFGVDEQYF	TGTGCCAGCAGTTCCGTGCGTTTTGGGGTCGACGAGCAGTACTTC
.	TRBV12-3/TRBV12-4	TRBJ2-4	.	CASSFNRRIQYF	TGTGCCAGCAGTTTCAACAGGCGGATTCAGTACTTC
.	TRBV4-3	TRBJ2-7	.	CASSQAIAGLYEQYF	TGCGCCAGCAGCCAAGCAATCGCAGGGTTATACGAGCAGTACTTC
.	TRBV5-5	TRBJ2-5	TRBD2	CASSFPSGETQYF	TGTGCCAGCAGCTTTCCTAGCGGGGAGACCCAGTACTTC
few	TRBV5-5	TRBJ2-5	TRBD1	CASSSGVAGGIETQYF	TGTGCCAGCAGCTCCGGCGTAGCAGGGGGCATAGAGACCCAGTACTTC
.	TRBV20-1	TRBJ2-1	.	CSALGRSSYNEQFF	TGCAGTGCTCTCGGGAGAAGCTCCTACAATGAGCAGTTCTTC
.	TRBV5-1	TRBJ1-6	.	CASSLVGYDSPLHF	TGCGCCAGCAGCTTGGTAGGGTATGACTCACCCCTCCACTTT
few	TRBV12-3/TRBV12-4	TRBJ2-3	TRBD2	CASKTLAGGTTDTQYF	TGTGCCAGCAAGACCTTAGCGGGGGGTACGACAGATACGCAGTATTTT
few	TRBV2	TRBJ2-1	.	CASSEHEDGEQFF	TGTGCCAGCAGTGAACACGAGGATGGGGAGCAGTTCTTC
few	TRBV25-1	TRBJ2-2	TRBD1	CASSAGDRETGELFF	TGTGCCAGCAGTGCCGGGGACAGGGAAACCGGGGAGCTGTTTTTT
.	TRBV30	TRBJ2-3	.	CAWSTRTVDTDTQYF	TGTGCCTGGAGTACTAGGACCGTAGACACAGATACGCAGTATTTT
.	TRBV9	TRBJ2-7	.	CASSVGEGVYEQYF	TGTGCCAGCAGCGTTGGGGAAGGAGTCTACGAGCAGTACTTC
.	TRBV2	TRBJ2-7	TRBD2	CASRTSGTYEQYF	TGTGCCAGCAGGACGAGCGGGACCTACGAGCAGTACTTC
.	TRBV4-3	TRBJ1-1	.	CASSQDGGATEAFF	TGCGCCAGCAGCCAAGATGGGGGGGCCACTGAAGCTTTCTTT
.	TRBV25-1	TRBJ1-5	.	CASSAGTASNQPQHF	TGTGCCAGCAGTGCCGGGACCGCTAGCAATCAGCCCCAGCATTTT
.	TRBV12-3/TRBV12-4	TRBJ2-3	.	CASSSDFWRLTTDTQYF	TGTGCCAGCAGTTCAGACTTTTGGAGGCTTACCACAGATACGCAGTATTTT
.	TRBV10-3	TRBJ1-5	.	CAIRRQVNQPQHF	TGTGCCATCAGGAGACAGGTAAATCAGCCCCAGCATTTT
.	TRBV5-6	TRBJ2-3	TRBD1	CATGRGTGGAIDTQYF	TGTGCCACCGGTCGTGGGACAGGGGGCGCGATAGATACGCAGTATTTT
many	TRBV2	TRBJ2-5	TRBD2	CASTLAGQKGETQYF	TGTGCCAGCACTCTAGCGGGGCAGAAAGGGGAGACCCAGTACTTC
.	TRBV5-1	TRBJ2-5	.	CASSSLGGSETQYF	TGCGCCAGCAGCTCTCTCGGCGGGTCGGAGACCCAGTACTTC
.	TRBV3-1	TRBJ2-2	.	CASSQGRGLNTGELFF	TGTGCCAGCAGCCAAGGGAGGGGTCTGAACACCGGGGAGCTGTTTTTT
many	TRBV12-3/TRBV12-4	TRBJ2-1	TRBD1	CASSTDRDNEQFF	TGTGCCAGCAGCACTGACAGGGACAATGAGCAGTTCTTC
few	TRBV7-2	TRBJ1-1	.	CASSRRFGVWDF	TGTGCCAGCAGCCGACGGTTTGGGGTGTGGGACTTT
.	TRBV20-1	TRBJ2-1	.	CSARGQGIYNEQFF	TGCAGTGCTAGGGGGCAGGGGATTTACAATGAGCAGTTCTTC
.	TRBV12-3/TRBV12-4	TRBJ1-2	TRBD1	CASIAIGGQHYGYTF	TGTGCCAGCATTGCTATAGGGGGACAGCACTATGGCTACACCTTC
many	TRBV29-1	TRBJ1-3	.	CSATPGQGGNTIYF	TGCAGCGCGACGCCCGGCCAAGGAGGAAACACCATATATTTT
many	TRBV20-1	TRBJ2-3	.	CSAAAGPGDTQYF	TGCAGTGCCGCCGCCGGGCCGGGGGATACGCAGTATTTT
.	TRBV5-1	TRBJ2-2	.	CASSPLTANTGELFF	TGCGCCAGCAGTCCCTTGACAGCGAACACCGGGGAGCTGTTTTTT
few	TRBV3-1	TRBJ2-1	.	CASSPREGVYNEQFF	TGTGCCAGCAGCCCCCGCGAGGGCGTGTACAATGAGCAGTTCTTC
.	TRBV6-5	TRBJ2-3	TRBD1	CASSYGTGDTDTQYF	TGTGCCAGCAGTTACGGGACAGGGGACACAGATACGCAGTATTTT
.	TRBV5-1	TRBJ1-1	.	CASSLAAWQMNTEAFF	TGCGCCAGCAGCTTGGCCGCCTGGCAGATGAACACTGAAGCTTTCTTT
.	TRBV24-1	TRBJ2-1	TRBD2	CATRTSGNEQFF	TGTGCCACCAGGACTAGCGGTAATGAGCAGTTCTTC
.	TRBV11-2	TRBJ2-5	.	CASSLLAGAETQYF	TGTGCCAGCAGCTTACTGGCAGGGGCAGAGACCCAGTACTTC
few	TRBV15	TRBJ1-1	TRBD1	CATSRESPGTGNTEAFF	TGTGCCACCAGCAGAGAGAGTCCCGGGACAGGGAACACTGAAGCTTTCTTT
.	TRBV5-1	TRBJ2-5	TRBD2	CASSPGLAEIQETQYF	TGCGCCAGCAGCCCCGGACTAGCGGAAATACAAGAGACCCAGTACTTC
.	TRBV28	TRBJ1-2	TRBD1	CASSQPDRDYGYTF	TGTGCCAGCAGCCAACCCGACAGGGACTATGGCTACACCTTC
few	TRBV9	TRBJ2-3	.	CASSARDGVTDTQYF	TGTGCCAGCAGCGCCCGGGACGGAGTCACAGATACGCAGTATTTT
few	TRBV28	TRBJ2-7	TRBD1	CASQRQGSPYEQYF	TGTGCCAGCCAACGACAGGGGAGCCCCTACGAGCAGTACTTC
few	TRBV3-1	TRBJ2-4	.	CASSHGQRGSAKNIQYF	TGTGCCAGCAGCCATGGACAGAGGGGATCTGCCAAAAACATTCAGTACTTC
few	TRBV5-6	TRBJ1-2	.	CASSLEGSGYGYTF	TGTGCCAGCAGCTTGGAGGGCTCTGGCTATGGCTACACCTTC
once	TRBV30	TRBJ2-7	.	CAWSPETGFTYEQYF	TGTGCCTGGAGTCCTGAAACAGGGTTTACGTACGAGCAGTACTTC
.	TRBV7-6	TRBJ1-6	.	CASSLGTLRANSPLHF	TGTGCCAGCAGCCTTGGGACCCTCCGGGCTAATTCACCCCTCCACTTT
few	TRBV25-1	TRBJ2-3	.	CASSAFSSSTDTQYF	TGTGCCAGCAGTGCATTTTCTTCTAGCACAGATACGCAGTATTTT
.	TRBV25-1	TRBJ2-3	TRBD1	CASSDDRGTDTQYF	TGTGCCAGCAGTGACGACAGGGGCACAGATACGCAGTATTTT
few	TRBV27	TRBJ2-7	.	CASSSRPLSYEQYF	TGTGCCAGCAGTTCCCGGCCCCTCTCCTACGAGCAGTACTTC
.	TRBV3-1	TRBJ1-5	.	CASSQGLVQKQPQHF	TGTGCCAGCAGCCAAGGTTTGGTACAGAAACAGCCCCAGCATTTT